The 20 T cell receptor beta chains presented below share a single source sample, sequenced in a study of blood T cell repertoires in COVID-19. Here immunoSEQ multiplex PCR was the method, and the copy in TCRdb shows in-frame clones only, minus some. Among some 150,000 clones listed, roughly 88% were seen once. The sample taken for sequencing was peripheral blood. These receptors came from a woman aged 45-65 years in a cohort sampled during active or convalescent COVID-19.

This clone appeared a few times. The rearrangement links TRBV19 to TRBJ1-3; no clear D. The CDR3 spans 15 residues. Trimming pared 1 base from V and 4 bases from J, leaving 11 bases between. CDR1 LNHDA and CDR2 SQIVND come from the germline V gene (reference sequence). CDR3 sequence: CASSIGPGYGNTIYF. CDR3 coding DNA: TGTGCCAGTAGTATAGGGCCGGGATACGGAAACACCATATATTTT.

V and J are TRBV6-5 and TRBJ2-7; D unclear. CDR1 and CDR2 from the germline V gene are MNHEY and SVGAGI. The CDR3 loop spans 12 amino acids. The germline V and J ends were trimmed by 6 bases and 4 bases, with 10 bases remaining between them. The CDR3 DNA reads TGTGCCAGCAGCCAAACACAGTACGAGCAGTACTTC. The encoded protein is CASSQTQYEQYF.

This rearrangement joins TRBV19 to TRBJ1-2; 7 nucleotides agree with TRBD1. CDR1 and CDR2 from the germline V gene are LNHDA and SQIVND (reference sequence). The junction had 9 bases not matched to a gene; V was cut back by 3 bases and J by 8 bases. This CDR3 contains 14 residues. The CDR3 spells CASSIDDRAGGYTF. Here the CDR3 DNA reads TGTGCCAGTAGTATCGACGACAGGGCAGGGGGCTACACCTTC.

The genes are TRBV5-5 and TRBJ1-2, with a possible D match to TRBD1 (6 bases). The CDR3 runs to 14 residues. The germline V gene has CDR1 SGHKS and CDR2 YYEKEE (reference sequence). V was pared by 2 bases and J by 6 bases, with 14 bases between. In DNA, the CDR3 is TGTGCCAGCAGCTTTCTGCTACAGGGTGATGGCTACACCTTC. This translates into CASSFLLQGDGYTF.

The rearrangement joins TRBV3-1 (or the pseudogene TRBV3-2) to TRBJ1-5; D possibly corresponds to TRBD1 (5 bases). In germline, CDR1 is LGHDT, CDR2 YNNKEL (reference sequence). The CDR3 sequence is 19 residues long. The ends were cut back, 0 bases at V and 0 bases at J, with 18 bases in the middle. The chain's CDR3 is CASSQDRMEGRASNQPQHF. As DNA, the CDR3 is TGTGCCAGCAGCCAAGATCGCATGGAGGGGAGGGCTAGCAATCAGCCCCAGCATTTT.

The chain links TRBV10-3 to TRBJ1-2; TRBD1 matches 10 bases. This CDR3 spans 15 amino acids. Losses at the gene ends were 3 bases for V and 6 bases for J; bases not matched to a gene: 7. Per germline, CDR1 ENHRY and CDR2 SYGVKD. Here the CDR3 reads CAISDPKTGGHGYTF. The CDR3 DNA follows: TGTGCCATCAGTGACCCTAAGACAGGGGGCCATGGCTACACCTTC.

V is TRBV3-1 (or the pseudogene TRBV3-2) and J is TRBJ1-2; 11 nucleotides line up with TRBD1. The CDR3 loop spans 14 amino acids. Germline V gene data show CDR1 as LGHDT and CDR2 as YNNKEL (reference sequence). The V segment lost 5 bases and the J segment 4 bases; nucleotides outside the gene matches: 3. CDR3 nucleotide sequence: TGTGCCAGCAGCTTTGGGACAGGGGGCTATGGCTACACCTTC. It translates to CASSFGTGGYGYTF.

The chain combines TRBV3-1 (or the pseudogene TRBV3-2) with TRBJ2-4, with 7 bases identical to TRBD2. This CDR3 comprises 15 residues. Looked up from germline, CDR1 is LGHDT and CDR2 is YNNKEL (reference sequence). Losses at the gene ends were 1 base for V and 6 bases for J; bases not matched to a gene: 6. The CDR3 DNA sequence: TGTGCCAGCAGCCAAGTGAGCGGGGCGGGAAACATTCAGTACTTC. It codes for CASSQVSGAGNIQYF.

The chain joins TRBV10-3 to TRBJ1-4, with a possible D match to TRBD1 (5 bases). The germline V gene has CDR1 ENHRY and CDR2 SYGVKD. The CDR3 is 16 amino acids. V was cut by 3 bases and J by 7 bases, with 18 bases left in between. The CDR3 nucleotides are TGTGCCATCAGTGACAGGGCGGATACAATGGGTGAAAAACTGTTTTTT. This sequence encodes CAISDRADTMGEKLFF.

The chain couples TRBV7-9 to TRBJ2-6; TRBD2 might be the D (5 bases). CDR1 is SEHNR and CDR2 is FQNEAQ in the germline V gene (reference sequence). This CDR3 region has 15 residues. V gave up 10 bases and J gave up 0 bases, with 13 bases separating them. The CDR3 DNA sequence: TGTGCCACCAGGACGGGGATCTCTGGGGCCAACGTCCTGACTTTC. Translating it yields CATRTGISGANVLTF.

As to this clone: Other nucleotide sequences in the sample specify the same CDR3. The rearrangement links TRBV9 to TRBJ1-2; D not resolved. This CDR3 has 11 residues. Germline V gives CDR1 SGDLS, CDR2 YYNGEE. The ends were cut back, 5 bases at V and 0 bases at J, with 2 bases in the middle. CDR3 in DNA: TGTGCCAGCAGTACTAACTATGGCTACACCTTC. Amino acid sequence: CASSTNYGYTF.

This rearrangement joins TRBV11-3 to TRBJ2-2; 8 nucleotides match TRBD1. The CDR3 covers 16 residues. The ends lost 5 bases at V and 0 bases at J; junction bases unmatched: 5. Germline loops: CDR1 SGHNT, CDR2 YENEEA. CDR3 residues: CASSKDRAANTGELFF. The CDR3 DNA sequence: TGTGCCAGCAGCAAGGACAGGGCAGCGAACACCGGGGAGCTGTTTTTT. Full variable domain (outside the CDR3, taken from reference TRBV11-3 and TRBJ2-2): EAGVVQSPRYKIIEKKQPVAFWCNPISGHNTLYWYLQNLGQGPELLIRYENEEAVDDSQLPKDRFSAERLKGVDSTLKIQPAELGDSAVYLCASSKDRAANTGELFFGEGSRLTVL.

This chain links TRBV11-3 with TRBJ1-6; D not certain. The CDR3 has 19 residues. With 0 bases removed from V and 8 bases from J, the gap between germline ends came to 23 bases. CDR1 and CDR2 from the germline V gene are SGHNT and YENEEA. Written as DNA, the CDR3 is TGTGCCAGCAGCTTAGAGGGAGTTGAGGATCCCCAGGCGGATTCACCCCTCCACTTT. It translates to CASSLEGVEDPQADSPLHF. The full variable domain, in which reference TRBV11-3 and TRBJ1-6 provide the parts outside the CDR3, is EAGVVQSPRYKIIEKKQPVAFWCNPISGHNTLYWYLQNLGQGPELLIRYENEEAVDDSQLPKDRFSAERLKGVDSTLKIQPAELGDSAVYLCASSLEGVEDPQADSPLHFGNGTRLTVT.

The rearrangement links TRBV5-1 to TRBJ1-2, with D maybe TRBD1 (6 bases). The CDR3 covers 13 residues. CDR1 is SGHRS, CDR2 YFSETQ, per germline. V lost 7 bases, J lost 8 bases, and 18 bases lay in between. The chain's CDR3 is CASRPQGEGGYTF. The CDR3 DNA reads TGCGCCAGCCGACCACAGGGTGAGGGCGGCTACACCTTC.

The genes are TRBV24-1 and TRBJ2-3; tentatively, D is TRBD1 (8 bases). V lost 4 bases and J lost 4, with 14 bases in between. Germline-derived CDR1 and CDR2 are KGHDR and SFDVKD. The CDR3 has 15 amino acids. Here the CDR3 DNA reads TGTGCCACCAGTGACACAGGGGGGGCCCCAGATACGCAGTATTTT. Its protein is CATSDTGGAPDTQYF.

CDR3 coding DNA: TGTGCCAGTAGTGATGGGGCTAGCGGGCGTGATGAGCAGTTCTTC. This codes for CASSDGASGRDEQFF. This chain uses TRBV19 with TRBJ2-1, with 8 bases identical to TRBD2. Germline-derived CDR1 and CDR2 are LNHDA and SQIVND (reference sequence). CDR3 length equals 15 residues. Germline trimming cut 5 bases from V and 8 bases from J; bases unmatched to any gene: 11.

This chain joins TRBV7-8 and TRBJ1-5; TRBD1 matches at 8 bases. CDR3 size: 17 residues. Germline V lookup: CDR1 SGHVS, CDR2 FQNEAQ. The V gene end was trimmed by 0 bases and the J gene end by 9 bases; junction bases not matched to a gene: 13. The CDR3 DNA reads TGTGCCAGCAGCTTAGCGCAGAGACAGGGGCCCGCTGGGCCCCAGCATTTT. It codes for CASSLAQRQGPAGPQHF.

The DNA for the CDR3 is TGTGCCAGCAGCGACACAGGGTATGGCTACACCTTC. Its translation is CASSDTGYGYTF. The J gene is TRBJ1-2, the V gene TRBV4-2; maybe TRBD1 (6 bases). This CDR3 is 12 amino acids long. The germline V gene encodes CDR1 LGHNA and CDR2 YNFKEQ. V lost 5 bases and J 5 bases, leaving 9 bases between the germline ends.

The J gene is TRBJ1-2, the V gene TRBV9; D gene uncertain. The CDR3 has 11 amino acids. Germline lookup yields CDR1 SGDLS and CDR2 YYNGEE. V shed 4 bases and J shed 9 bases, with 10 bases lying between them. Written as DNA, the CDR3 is TGTGCCAGCAGCTCCCGAGGGAGCTACACCTTC. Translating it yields CASSSRGSYTF. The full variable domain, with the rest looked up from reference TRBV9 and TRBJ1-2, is DSGVTQTPKHLITATGQRVTLRCSPRSGDLSVYWYQQSLDQGLQFLIQYYNGEERAKGNILERFSAQQFPDLHSELNLSSLELGDSALYFCASSSRGSYTFGSGTRLTVV.

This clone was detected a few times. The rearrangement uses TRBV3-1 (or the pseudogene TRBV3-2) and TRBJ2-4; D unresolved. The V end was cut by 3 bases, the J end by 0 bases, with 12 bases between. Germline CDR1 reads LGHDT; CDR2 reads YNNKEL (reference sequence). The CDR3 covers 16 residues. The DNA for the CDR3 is TGTGCCAGCAGCCAGTCCGCGGTGCAAGCCAAAAACATTCAGTACTTC. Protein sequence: CASSQSAVQAKNIQYF.